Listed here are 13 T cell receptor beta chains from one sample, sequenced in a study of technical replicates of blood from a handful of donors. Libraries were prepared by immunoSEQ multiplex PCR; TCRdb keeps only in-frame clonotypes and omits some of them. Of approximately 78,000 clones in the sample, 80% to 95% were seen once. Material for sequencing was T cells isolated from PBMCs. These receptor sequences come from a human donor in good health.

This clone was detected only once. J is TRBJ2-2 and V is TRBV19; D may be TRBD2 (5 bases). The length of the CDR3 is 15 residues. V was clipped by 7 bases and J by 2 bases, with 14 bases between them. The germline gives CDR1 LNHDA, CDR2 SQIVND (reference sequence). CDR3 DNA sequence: TGTGCCAGTAAGGAAGGAGGCAGTAACACCGGGGAGCTGTTTTTT. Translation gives CASKEGGSNTGELFF.

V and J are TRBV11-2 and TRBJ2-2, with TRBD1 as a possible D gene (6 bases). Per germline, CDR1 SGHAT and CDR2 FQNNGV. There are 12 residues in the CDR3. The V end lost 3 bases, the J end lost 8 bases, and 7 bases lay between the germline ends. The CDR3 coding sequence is TGTGCCAGCAGCTTCGACAGGGGGGAGCTGTTTTTT. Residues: CASSFDRGELFF.

The CDR3 is CAISALTGTNTDTQYF. The CDR3 coding sequence is TGTGCCATCAGTGCGTTAACAGGGACCAACACAGATACGCAGTATTTT. V and J are TRBV10-3 and TRBJ2-3; D may be TRBD1 (6 bases). The V gene's germline CDR1 is ENHRY and CDR2 SYGVKD. V shed 4 bases and J shed 2 bases, with 16 bases lying between them. The CDR3 runs 16 residues.

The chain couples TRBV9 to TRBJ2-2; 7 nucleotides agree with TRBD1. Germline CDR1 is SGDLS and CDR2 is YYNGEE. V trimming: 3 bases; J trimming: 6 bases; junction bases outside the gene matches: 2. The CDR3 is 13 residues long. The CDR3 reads CASSATGAGELFF. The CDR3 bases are TGTGCCAGCAGCGCAACAGGGGCCGGGGAGCTGTTTTTT.

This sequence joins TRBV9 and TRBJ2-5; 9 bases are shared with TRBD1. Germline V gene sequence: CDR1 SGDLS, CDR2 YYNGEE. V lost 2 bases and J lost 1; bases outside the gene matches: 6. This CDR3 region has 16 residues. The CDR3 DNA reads TGTGCCAGCAGCGTTGGGACAGGGAATATCCAAGAGACCCAGTACTTC. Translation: CASSVGTGNIQETQYF.

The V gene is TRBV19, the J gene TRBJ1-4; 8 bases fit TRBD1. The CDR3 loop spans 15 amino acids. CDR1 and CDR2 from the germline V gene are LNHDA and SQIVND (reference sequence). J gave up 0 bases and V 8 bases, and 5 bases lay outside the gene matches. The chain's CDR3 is CASAGTGSTNEKLFF. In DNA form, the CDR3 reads TGTGCCAGTGCCGGGACAGGCTCAACTAATGAAAAACTGTTTTTT.

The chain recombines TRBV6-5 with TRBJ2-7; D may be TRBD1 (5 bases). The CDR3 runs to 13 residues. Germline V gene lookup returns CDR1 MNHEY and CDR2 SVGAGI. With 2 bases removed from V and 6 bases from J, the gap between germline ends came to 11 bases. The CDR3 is CASSYTQGSEQYF. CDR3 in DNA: TGTGCCAGCAGTTACACGCAGGGAAGCGAGCAGTACTTC.

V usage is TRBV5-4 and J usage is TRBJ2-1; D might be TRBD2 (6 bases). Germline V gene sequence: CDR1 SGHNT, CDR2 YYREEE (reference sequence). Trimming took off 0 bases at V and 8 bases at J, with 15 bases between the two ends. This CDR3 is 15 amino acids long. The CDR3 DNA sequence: TGTGCCAGCAGCTTGGGATCGGCGGGAATGGATGAGCAGTTCTTC. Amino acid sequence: CASSLGSAGMDEQFF.

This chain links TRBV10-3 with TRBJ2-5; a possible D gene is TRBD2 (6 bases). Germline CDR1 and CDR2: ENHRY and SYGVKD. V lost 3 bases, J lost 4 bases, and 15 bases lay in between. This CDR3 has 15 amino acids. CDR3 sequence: CAISDSTSKRETQYF. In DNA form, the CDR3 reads TGTGCCATCAGTGATTCGACTAGTAAGAGAGAGACCCAGTACTTC.

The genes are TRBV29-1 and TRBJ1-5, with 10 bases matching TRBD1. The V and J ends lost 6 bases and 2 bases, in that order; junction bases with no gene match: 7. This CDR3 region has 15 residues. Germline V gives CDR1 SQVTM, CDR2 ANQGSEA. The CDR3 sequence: CSVGTGTGGNQPQHF. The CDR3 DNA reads TGCAGCGTGGGGACCGGGACAGGGGGCAATCAGCCCCAGCATTTT. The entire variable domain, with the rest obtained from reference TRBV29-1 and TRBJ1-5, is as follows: SAVISQKPSRDICQRGTSLTIQCQVDSQVTMMFWYRQQPGQSLTLIATANQGSEATYESGFVIDKFPISRPNLTFSTLTVSNMSPEDSSIYLCSVGTGTGGNQPQHFGDGTRLSIL.

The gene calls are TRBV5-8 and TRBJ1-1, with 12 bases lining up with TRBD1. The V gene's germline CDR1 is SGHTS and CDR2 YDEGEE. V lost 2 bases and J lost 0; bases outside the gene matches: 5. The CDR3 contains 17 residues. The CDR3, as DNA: TGTGCCAGCAGCTTCGGGACAGGGGGCTTCTTGAACACTGAAGCTTTCTTT. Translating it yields CASSFGTGGFLNTEAFF.

The CDR3: CASALEAYEQFF. In DNA, the CDR3 is TGCGCCAGCGCATTAGAGGCCTATGAGCAGTTCTTC. V and J are TRBV5-1 and TRBJ2-1, with D unclear. The germline V gene has CDR1 SGHRS and CDR2 YFSETQ. The CDR3 is 12 residues long. V dropped 7 bases and J dropped 8 bases, with 13 bases sitting between them. Using reference TRBV5-1 and TRBJ2-1 for the parts outside the CDR3, the full variable domain is KAGVTQTPRYLIKTRGQQVTLSCSPISGHRSVSWYQQTPGQGLQFLFEYFSETQRNKGNFPGRFSGRQFSNSRSEMNVSTLELGDSALYLCASALEAYEQFFGPGTRLTVL.

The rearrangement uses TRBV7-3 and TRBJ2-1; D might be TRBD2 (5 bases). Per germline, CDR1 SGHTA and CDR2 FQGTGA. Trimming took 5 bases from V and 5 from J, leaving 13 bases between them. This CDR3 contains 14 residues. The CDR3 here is CASSPRLADNEQFF. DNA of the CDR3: TGTGCCAGCAGCCCGCGGCTAGCCGACAATGAGCAGTTCTTC.